This passage covers 10 T cell receptor beta chains from one sample sequenced in a study of T cells in tuberculosis (dated by TCRdb to between 2017 and 2018). Libraries came from the immunoSEQ multiplex PCR assay. TCRdb's version of the immuneACCESS table is confined to in-frame rearrangements and falls short of the full clone set. An unresolved V gene accounts for under half of the shortfall where checked; the remainder is of unknown origin. This sample is represented by approximately 29,000 clones; nearly 90% of them were singletons. The top ten hold 5% to 7% of the sample. The sequenced material came from PBMCs. The receptors originated from a donor under 30 with latent tuberculosis or without tuberculosis infection.

The V and J genes are TRBV6-1 and TRBJ1-2, with 8 bases identical to TRBD1. There are 13 residues in the CDR3. The V and J ends lost 5 bases and 8 bases, in that order; junction bases with no gene match: 7. Germline-derived CDR1 and CDR2 are MNHNS and SASEGT. CDR3 loop: CASSRTGTWGYTF. The CDR3, as DNA: TGTGCCAGCAGTCGGACAGGGACATGGGGCTACACCTTC.

The V gene is TRBV27, the J gene TRBJ1-2; 7 nucleotides align to TRBD1. The CDR3 contains 14 residues. The germline gives CDR1 MNHEY, CDR2 SMNVEV (reference sequence). J gave up 4 bases and V 5 bases, and 7 bases lay outside the gene matches. Written as DNA, the CDR3 is TGTGCCAGCAGTCGCTCGGGACAGTTCTATGGCTACACCTTC. Translation: CASSRSGQFYGYTF.

The V call is TRBV5-1, the J call TRBJ1-1; D uncertain. The CDR3 loop spans 12 amino acids. Trimming removed 2 bases from V and 6 bases from J, with 8 bases in between. Per the germline V gene, CDR1 is SGHRS and CDR2 is YFSETQ. CDR3 region: CASSFDTSEAFF. CDR3 DNA: TGCGCCAGCAGCTTTGACACCTCTGAAGCTTTCTTT.

This chain links TRBV7-6 with TRBJ1-2, with 7 bases aligning to TRBD1. There are 13 residues in the CDR3. J lost 13 bases, V lost 5 bases, and 13 bases had no gene match. Germline loops: CDR1 SGHVS, CDR2 FNYEAQ. CDR3 DNA sequence: TGTGCCAGCAGCGCCCATTTGACAGGGACCCGCACCTTC. Translated, it gives CASSAHLTGTRTF.

V gene TRBV29-1 combines with J gene TRBJ2-5; D not resolved. Germline-derived CDR1 and CDR2 are SQVTM and ANQGSEA. The V and J ends lost 6 bases and 4 bases respectively, with 15 bases between them. The length of the CDR3 is 13 residues. This CDR3 is CSVPFGPPETQYF. The CDR3 bases are TGCAGCGTCCCCTTTGGCCCGCCAGAGACCCAGTACTTC.

The V and J genes are TRBV28 and TRBJ2-7; 10 nucleotides agree with TRBD2. This CDR3 comprises 15 residues. Germline V CDR1 and CDR2: MDHEN, SYDVKM. The V and J ends lost 2 bases and 6 bases, in that order; junction bases with no gene match: 7. In DNA form, the CDR3 reads TGTGCCAGCAGTTTAAGTAAGCGGGGGGGGCTCGAGCAGTACTTC. It specifies CASSLSKRGGLEQYF.

The chain joins TRBV28 to TRBJ1-6; D gene ambiguous. This CDR3 region has 15 residues. V lost 5 bases and J lost 7, with 15 bases in between. CDR1 MDHEN and CDR2 SYDVKM come from the germline V gene. The CDR3: CASSAGVLGNSPLHF. CDR3 nucleotide sequence: TGTGCCAGCAGTGCCGGGGTTCTCGGGAATTCACCCCTCCACTTT. Full variable domain (rest looked up from reference TRBV28 and TRBJ1-6): DVKVTQSSRYLVKRTGEKVFLECVQDMDHENMFWYRQDPGLGLRLIYFSYDVKMKEKGDIPEGYSVSREKKERFSLILESASTNQTSMYLCASSAGVLGNSPLHFGNGTRLTVT.

The genes are TRBV6-1 and TRBJ2-5; D is perhaps TRBD1 (6 bases). Germline assignment: CDR1 MNHNS and CDR2 SASEGT. V dropped 7 bases and J dropped 2 bases, with 8 bases sitting between them. The CDR3 loop spans 12 amino acids. The CDR3 loop reads CASKGTQETQYF. CDR3 DNA: TGTGCCAGCAAGGGGACACAAGAGACCCAGTACTTC.

The chain is built from TRBV19 and TRBJ2-7; weak D call: TRBD1 (5 bases). The V end was cut by 7 bases, the J end by 0 bases, with 16 bases between. Germline CDR1 is LNHDA and CDR2 is SQIVND (reference sequence). The length of the CDR3 is 15 residues. The CDR3 region is CASTPSRDPSYEQYF. DNA for the CDR3: TGTGCCAGTACCCCATCCAGGGATCCCTCCTACGAGCAGTACTTC.

This chain links TRBV7-2 with TRBJ1-6; D not resolved. This CDR3 has 13 amino acids. Germline assignment: CDR1 SGHTA and CDR2 FQGNSA. Trimming left V 5 bases short and J 10 bases short, with 12 bases between. DNA of the CDR3: TGTGCCAGCAGCCAAAACGACGGGTCACCCCTCCACTTT. Translating it yields CASSQNDGSPLHF.